This T cell receptor beta chain was identified during a study of control samples from healthy donors and cancer patients. Profiling relied on immunoSEQ multiplex PCR, and the TCRdb table lists in-frame clones only, not all of them. The data contain roughly 20,000 clones, around 80% of them singletons. This clone was found once. The sample was PBMCs. This receptor was taken from a man aged 55 to 70 with colorectal cancer.

The CDR3 region is CASSPGQGLVTEAFF. CDR3 in DNA: TGTGCCAGCTCTCCGGGACAGGGGTTGGTCACTGAAGCTTTCTTT. The rearrangement links TRBV18 to TRBJ1-1; 10 bases are a match to TRBD1. Germline-derived CDR1 and CDR2 are KGHSH and LQKENI. The CDR3 is made up of 15 amino acids. V dropped 6 bases and J dropped 4; count of bases not matched to a gene: 8.